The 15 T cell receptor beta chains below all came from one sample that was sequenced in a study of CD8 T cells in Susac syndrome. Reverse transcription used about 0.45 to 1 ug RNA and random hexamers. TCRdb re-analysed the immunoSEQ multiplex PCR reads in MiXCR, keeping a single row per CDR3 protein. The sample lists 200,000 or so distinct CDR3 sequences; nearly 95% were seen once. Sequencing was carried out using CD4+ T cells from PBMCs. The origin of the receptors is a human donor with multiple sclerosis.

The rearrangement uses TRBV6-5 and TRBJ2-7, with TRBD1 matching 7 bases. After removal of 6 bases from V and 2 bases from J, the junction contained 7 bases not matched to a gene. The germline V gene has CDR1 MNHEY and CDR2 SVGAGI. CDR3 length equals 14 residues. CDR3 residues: CASRPGQLTYEQYF. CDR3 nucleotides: TGTGCCAGCAGGCCGGGACAGCTAACCTACGAGCAGTACTTC.

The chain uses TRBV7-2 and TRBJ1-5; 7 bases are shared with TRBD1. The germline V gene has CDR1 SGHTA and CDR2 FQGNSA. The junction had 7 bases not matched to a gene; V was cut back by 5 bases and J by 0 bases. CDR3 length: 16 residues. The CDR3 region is CASSAGQFYSNQPQHF. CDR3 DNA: TGTGCCAGCAGCGCGGGACAGTTTTATAGCAATCAGCCCCAGCATTTT.

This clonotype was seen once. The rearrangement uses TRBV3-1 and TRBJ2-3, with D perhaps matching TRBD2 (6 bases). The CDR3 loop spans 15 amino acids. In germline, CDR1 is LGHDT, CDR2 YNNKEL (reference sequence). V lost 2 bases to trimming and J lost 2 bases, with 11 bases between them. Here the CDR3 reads CASSQRGNPTDTQYF. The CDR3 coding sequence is TGTGCCAGCAGCCAACGGGGGAACCCCACAGATACGCAGTATTTT.

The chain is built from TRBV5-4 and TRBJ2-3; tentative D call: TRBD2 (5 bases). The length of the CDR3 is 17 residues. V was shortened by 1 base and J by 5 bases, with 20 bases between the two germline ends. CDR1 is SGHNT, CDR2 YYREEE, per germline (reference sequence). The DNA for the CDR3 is TGTGCCAGCAGCTTGAGGCTGCCAACTAGGGTAGAAGATACGCAGTATTTT. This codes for CASSLRLPTRVEDTQYF.

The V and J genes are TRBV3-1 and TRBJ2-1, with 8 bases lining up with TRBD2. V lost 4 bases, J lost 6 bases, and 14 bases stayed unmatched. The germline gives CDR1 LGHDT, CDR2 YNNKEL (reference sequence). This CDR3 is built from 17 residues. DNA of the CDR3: TGTGCCAGCAGCCCCGGCGGAGGTAGCGGGGCTGGCAATGAGCAGTTCTTC. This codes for CASSPGGGSGAGNEQFF.

CDR3: CASSIRDRDLDEQFF. For the CDR3, the DNA is TGTGCCAGCAGCATCCGGGACAGGGATCTAGATGAGCAGTTCTTC. The J gene is TRBJ2-1, the V gene TRBV9; 9 bases line up with TRBD1. Germline CDR1 and CDR2: SGDLS and YYNGEE. J gave up 8 bases and V 4 bases, and 10 bases lay outside the gene matches. This CDR3 is 15 amino acids long.

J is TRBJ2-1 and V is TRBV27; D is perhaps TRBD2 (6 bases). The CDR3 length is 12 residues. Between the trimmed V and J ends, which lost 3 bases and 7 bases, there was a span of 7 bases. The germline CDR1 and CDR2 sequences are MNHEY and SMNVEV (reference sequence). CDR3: CASSFRGNEQFF. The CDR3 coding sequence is TGTGCCAGCAGTTTCCGGGGGAATGAGCAGTTCTTC.

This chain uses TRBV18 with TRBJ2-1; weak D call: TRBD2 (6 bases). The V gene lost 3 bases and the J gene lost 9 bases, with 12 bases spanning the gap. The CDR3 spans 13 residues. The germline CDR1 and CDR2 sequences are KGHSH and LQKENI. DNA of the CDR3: TGTGCCAGCTCACCGACTAGTCATGGTGAGCAGTTCTTC. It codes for CASSPTSHGEQFF.

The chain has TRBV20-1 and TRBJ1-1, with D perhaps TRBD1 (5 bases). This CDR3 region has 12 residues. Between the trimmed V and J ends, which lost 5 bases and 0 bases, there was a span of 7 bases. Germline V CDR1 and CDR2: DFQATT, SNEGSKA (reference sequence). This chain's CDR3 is CSASRVNTEAFF. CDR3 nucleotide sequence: TGCAGTGCTTCCAGGGTGAACACTGAAGCTTTCTTT.

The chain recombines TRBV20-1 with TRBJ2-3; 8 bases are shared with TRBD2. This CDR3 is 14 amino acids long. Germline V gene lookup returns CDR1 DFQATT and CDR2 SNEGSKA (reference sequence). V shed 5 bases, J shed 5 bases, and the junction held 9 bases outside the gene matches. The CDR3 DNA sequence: TGCAGTGCTTCGACACTAGCGGACGGAGATACGCAGTATTTT. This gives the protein CSASTLADGDTQYF.

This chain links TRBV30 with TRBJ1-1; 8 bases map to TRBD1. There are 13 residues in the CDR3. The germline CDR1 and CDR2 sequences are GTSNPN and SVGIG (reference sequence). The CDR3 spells CASTRQGSTEAFF. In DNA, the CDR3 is TGTGCTTCGACAAGACAGGGGAGCACTGAAGCTTTCTTT.

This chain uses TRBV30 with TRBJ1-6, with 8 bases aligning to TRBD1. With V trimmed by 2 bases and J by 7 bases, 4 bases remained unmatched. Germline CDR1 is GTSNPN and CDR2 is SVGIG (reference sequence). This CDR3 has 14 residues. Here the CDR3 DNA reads TGTGCCTGGAGTAATACAGGGGGAAATTCACCCCTCCACTTT. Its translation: CAWSNTGGNSPLHF.

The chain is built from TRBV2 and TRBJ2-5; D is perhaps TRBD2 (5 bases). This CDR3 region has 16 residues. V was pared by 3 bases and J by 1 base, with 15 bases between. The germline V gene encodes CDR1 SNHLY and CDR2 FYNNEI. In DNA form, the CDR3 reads TGTGCCAGCAGTGATCCTCGCGGGCCGGCCCAAGAGACCCAGTACTTC. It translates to CASSDPRGPAQETQYF.

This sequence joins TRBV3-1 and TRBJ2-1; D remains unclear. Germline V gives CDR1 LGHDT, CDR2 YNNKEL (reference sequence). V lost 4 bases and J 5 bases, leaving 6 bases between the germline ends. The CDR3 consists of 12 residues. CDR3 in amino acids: CASSRQNNEQFF. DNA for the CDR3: TGTGCCAGCAGCCGGCAAAACAATGAGCAGTTCTTC.

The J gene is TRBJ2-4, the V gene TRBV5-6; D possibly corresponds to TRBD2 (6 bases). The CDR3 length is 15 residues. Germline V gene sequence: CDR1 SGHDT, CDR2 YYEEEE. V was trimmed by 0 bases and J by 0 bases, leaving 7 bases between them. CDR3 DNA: TGTGCCAGCAGCTTGGAGGGACTAGCCAAAAACATTCAGTACTTC. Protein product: CASSLEGLAKNIQYF. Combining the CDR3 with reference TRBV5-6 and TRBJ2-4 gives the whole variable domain DAGVTQSPTHLIKTRGQQVTLRCSPKSGHDTVSWYQQALGQGPQFIFQYYEEEERQRGNFPDRFSGHQFPNYSSELNVNALLLGDSALYLCASSLEGLAKNIQYFGAGTRLSVL.